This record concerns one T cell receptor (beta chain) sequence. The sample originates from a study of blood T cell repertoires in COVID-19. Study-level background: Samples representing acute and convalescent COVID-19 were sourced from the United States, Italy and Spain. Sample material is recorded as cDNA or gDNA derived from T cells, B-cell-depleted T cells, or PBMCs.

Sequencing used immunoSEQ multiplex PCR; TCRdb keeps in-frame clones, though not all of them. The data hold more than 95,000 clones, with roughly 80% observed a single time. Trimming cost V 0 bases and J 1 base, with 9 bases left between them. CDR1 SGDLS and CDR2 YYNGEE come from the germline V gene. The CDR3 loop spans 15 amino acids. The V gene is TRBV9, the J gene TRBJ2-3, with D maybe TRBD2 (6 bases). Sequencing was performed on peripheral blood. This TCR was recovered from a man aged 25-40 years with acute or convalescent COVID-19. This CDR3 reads CASSVGIAGTDTQYF. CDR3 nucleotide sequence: TGTGCCAGCAGCGTAGGTATAGCGGGCACAGATACGCAGTATTTT.